One T cell receptor (beta chain) is described in this entry. Its antigen is currently unknown. The data derive from a study of cytomegalovirus exposure and HLA in healthy donors. General study points: Cytomegalovirus association was assigned to approximately 160 TCR beta chains. First-cohort TCR clusters tended to co-occur in the approximately 120 validation repertoires, a later analysis found. Under in vitro conditions, a few CMV-associated chains were confirmed as specific for CMV antigens.

The germline V gene has CDR1 KGHSH and CDR2 LQKENI. The CDR3 length is 15 residues. V shed 2 bases and J shed 1 base, with 9 bases lying between them. TCRdb's table, derived via immunoSEQ multiplex PCR, lists solely in-frame clones and lacks some. This sample carries a few hundred thousand clones, 88% of them seen once, and the ten largest clones take around 3%. The chain couples TRBV18 to TRBJ1-5, with D unresolved. This sequence originates from a woman aged 18-30 years in good health and CMV-seronegative. Sequencing used PBMCs. The CDR3 region has the DNA TGTGCCAGCTCACCAGGCGGAGGGAGCAATCAGCCCCAGCATTTT. Its protein product is CASSPGGGSNQPQHF.